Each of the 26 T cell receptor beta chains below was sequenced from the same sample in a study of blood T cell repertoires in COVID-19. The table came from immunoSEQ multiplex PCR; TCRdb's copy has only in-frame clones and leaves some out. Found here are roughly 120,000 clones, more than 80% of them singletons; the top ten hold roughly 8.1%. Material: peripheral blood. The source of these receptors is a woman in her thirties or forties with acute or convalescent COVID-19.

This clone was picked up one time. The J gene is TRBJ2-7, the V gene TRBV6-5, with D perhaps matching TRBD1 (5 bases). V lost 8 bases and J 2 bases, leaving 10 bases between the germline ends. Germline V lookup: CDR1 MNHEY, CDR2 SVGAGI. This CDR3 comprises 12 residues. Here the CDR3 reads CASSGPPYEQYF. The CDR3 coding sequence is TGTGCCAGCTCAGGGCCCCCCTACGAGCAGTACTTC.

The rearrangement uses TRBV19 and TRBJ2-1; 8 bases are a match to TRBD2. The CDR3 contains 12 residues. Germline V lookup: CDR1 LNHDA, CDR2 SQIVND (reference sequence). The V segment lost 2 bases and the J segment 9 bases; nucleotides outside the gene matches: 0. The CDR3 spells CASSIRGGEQFF. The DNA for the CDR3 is TGTGCCAGTAGTATACGGGGGGGTGAGCAGTTCTTC.

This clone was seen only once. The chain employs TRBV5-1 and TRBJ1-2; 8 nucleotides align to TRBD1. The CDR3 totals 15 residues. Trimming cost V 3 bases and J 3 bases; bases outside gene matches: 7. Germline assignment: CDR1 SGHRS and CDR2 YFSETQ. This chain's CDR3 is CASSSTPGQDYGYTF. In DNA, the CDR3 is TGCGCCAGCAGCTCCACCCCGGGACAGGACTATGGCTACACCTTC.

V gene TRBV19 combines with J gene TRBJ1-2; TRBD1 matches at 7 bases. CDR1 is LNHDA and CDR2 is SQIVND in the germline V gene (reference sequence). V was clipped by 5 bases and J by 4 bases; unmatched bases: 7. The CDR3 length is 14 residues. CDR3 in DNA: TGTGCCAGTAGTGTGCAGGGGGTTCCCTATGGCTACACCTTC. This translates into CASSVQGVPYGYTF.

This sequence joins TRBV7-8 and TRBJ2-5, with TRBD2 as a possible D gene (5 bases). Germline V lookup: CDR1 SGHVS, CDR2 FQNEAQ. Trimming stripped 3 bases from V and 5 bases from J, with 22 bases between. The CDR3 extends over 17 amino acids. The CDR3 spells CASSLGRGKPLRETQYF. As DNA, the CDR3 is TGTGCCAGCAGCTTGGGGAGAGGCAAACCTCTACGGGAGACCCAGTACTTC.

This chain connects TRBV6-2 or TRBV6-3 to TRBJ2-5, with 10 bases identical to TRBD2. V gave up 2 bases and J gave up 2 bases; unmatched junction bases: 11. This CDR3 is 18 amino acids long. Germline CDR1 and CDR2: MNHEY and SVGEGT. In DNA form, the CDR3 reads TGTGCCAGCAGTTACGGCCGACTAGCGGGCGACCCACAAGAGACCCAGTACTTC. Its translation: CASSYGRLAGDPQETQYF.

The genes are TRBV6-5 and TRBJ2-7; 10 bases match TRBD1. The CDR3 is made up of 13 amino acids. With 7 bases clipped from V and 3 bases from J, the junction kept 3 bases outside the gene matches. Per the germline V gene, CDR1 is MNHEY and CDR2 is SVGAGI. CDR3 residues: CASTRTGGYEQYF. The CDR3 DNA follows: TGTGCCAGCACTCGGACAGGGGGCTACGAGCAGTACTTC.

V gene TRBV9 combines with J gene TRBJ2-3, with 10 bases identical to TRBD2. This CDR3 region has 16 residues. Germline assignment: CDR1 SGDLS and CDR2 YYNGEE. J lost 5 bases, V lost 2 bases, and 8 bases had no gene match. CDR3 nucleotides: TGTGCCAGCAGCGTGGGACTAGCGCATTATGGAGATACGCAGTATTTT. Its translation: CASSVGLAHYGDTQYF.

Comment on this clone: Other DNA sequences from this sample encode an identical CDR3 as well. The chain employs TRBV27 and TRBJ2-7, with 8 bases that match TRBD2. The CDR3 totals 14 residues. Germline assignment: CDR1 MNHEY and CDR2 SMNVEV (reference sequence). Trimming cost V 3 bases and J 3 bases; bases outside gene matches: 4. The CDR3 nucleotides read TGTGCCAGCAGTTTGCGCGGGGGGTACTACGAGCAGTACTTC. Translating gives CASSLRGGYYEQYF.

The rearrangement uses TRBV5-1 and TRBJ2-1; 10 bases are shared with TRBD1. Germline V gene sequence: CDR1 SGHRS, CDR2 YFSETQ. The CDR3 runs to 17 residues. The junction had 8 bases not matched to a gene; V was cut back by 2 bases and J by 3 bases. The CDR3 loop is CASSFNPGDRGYNEQFF. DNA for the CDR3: TGCGCCAGCAGCTTTAATCCTGGGGACAGGGGCTACAATGAGCAGTTCTTC.

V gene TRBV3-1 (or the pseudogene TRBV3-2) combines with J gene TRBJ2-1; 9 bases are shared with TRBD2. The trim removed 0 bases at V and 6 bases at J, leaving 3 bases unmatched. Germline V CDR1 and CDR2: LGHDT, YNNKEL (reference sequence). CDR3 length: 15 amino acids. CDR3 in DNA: TGTGCCAGCAGCCAAGAGGGACTAGCAACCAATGAGCAGTTCTTC. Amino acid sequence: CASSQEGLATNEQFF.

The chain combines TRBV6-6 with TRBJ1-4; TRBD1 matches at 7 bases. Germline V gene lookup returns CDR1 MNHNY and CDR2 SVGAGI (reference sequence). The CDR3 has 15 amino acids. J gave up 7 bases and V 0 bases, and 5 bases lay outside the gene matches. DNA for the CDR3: TGTGCCAGCAGTTACTCGAAGGGGGCGCCTGAAAAACTGTTTTTT. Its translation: CASSYSKGAPEKLFF.

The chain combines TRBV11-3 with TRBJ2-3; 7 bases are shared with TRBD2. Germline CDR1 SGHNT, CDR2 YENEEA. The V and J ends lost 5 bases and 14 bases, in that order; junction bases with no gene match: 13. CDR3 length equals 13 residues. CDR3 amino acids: CASSQGGPGGMYF. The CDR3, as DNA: TGTGCCAGCAGCCAGGGCGGCCCGGGGGGTATGTATTTT.

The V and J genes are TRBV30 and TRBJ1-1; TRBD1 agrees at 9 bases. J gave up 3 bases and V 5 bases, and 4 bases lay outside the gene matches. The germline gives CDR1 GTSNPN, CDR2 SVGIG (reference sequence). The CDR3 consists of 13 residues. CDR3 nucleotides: TGTGCCTGGGTAGACAGGGGGGACACTGAAGCTTTCTTT. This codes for CAWVDRGDTEAFF.

The CDR3 here is CASSLAGSASGDTQYF. The CDR3 coding sequence is TGTGCCAGCAGCTTAGCCGGGTCTGCCAGCGGAGATACGCAGTATTTT. The chain combines TRBV7-2 with TRBJ2-3, with a tentative D call TRBD2 (5 bases). Germline V gives CDR1 SGHTA, CDR2 FQGNSA. This CDR3 has 16 amino acids. Trimming cost V 0 bases and J 5 bases, with 15 bases left between them.

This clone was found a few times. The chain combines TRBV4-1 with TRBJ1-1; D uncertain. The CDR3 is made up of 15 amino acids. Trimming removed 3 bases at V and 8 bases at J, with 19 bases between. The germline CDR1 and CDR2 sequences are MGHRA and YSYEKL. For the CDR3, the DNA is TGCGCCAGCAGCCAGTTCTCGGAGGGTTTCTCAGAAGCTTTCTTT. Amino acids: CASSQFSEGFSEAFF.

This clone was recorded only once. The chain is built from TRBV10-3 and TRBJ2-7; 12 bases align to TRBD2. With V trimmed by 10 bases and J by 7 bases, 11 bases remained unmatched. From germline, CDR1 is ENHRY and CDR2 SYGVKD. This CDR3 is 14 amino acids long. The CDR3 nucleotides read TGTGCCACCCGGACTAGCGGGGCCCTGGGGGAGCAGTACTTC. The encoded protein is CATRTSGALGEQYF.

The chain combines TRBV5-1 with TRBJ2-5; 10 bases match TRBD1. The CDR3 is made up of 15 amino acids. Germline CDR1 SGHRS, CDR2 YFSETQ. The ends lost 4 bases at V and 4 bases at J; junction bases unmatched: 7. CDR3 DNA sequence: TGCGCCAGCAGCCTCGGACAGGGGGTGGGAGAGACCCAGTACTTC. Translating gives CASSLGQGVGETQYF.

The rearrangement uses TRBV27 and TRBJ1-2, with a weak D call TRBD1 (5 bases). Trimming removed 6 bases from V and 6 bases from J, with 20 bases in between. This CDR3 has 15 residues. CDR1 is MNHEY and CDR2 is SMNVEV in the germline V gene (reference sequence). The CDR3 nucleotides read TGTGCCAGCAGCTATAGCAGGGTCGCGTTGAATGGCTACACCTTC. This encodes CASSYSRVALNGYTF.

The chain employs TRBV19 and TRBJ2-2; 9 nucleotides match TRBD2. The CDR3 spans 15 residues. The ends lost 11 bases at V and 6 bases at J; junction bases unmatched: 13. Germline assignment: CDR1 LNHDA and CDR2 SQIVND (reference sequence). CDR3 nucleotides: TGTGCCTGTCGCCGGGCGGGGGGGGCTTCCGGGGAGCTGTTTTTT. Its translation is CACRRAGGASGELFF. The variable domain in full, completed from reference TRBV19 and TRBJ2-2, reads DGGITQSPKYLFRKEGQNVTLSCEQNLNHDAMYWYRQDPGQGLRLIYYSQIVNDFQKGDIAEGYSVSREKKESFPLTVTSAQKNPTAFYLCACRRAGGASGELFFGEGSRLTVL.

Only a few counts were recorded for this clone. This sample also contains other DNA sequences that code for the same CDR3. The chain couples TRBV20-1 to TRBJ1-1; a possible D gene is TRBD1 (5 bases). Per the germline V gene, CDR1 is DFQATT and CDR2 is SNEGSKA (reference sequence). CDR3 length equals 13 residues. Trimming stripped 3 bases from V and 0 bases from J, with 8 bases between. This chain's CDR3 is CSASAGVNTEAFF. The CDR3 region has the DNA TGCAGTGCTAGTGCGGGGGTGAACACTGAAGCTTTCTTT.

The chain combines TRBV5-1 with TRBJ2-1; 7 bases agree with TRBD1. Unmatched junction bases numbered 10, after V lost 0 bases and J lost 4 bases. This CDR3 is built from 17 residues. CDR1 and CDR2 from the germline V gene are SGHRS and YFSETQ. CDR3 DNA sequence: TGCGCCAGCAGCTTGGGGGCAGGGGGAAGGGGATACAATGAGCAGTTCTTC. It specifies CASSLGAGGRGYNEQFF.

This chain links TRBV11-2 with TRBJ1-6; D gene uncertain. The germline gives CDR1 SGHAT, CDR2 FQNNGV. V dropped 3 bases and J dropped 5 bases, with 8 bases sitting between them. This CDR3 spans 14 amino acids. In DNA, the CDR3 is TGTGCCAGCAGCTTGGGCCCCGATAATTCACCCCTCCACTTT. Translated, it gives CASSLGPDNSPLHF.

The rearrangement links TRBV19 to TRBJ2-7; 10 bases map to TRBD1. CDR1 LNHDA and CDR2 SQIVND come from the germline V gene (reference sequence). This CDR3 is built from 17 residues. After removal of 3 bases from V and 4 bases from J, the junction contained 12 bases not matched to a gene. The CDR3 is CASSMRNTGTGVYEQYF. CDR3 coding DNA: TGTGCCAGTAGTATGCGGAATACCGGGACAGGGGTTTACGAGCAGTACTTC.

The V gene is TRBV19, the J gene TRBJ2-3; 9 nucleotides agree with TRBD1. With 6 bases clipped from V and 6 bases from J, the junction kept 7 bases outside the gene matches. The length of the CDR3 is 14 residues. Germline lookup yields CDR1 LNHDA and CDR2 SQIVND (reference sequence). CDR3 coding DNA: TGTGCCAGTAGCCCGACAGGGGGTTTGGATACGCAGTATTTT. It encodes CASSPTGGLDTQYF. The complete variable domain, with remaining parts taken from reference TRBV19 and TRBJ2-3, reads DGGITQSPKYLFRKEGQNVTLSCEQNLNHDAMYWYRQDPGQGLRLIYYSQIVNDFQKGDIAEGYSVSREKKESFPLTVTSAQKNPTAFYLCASSPTGGLDTQYFGPGTRLTVL.

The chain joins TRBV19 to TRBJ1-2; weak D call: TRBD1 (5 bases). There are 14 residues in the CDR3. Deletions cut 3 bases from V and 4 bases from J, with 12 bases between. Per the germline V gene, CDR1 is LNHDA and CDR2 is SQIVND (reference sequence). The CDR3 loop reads CASSMAGSGYGYTF. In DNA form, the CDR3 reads TGTGCCAGTAGTATGGCAGGGTCAGGCTATGGCTACACCTTC.